The rows below give T cell receptor beta chains drawn from one sample of a study of blood T cells in healthy people across ages. From the 5' RACE reads, TCRdb called clonotypes with MiXCR, one entry per CDR3 protein. The data hold around 1.5 million distinct CDR3 sequences, with approximately 32% observed a single time. Sample: blood. The receptors here all came from a woman in her 30s in good health. The CDR3 runs from the conserved cysteine through the conserved F or W. Fields, in order: V gene, J gene, clone size, D gene, CDR3 protein. A D gene is named only where the DNA matches it firmly. Clone sizes are given selectively: once, few, many, or a class where the clone is expanded.

TRBV9	TRBJ2-2	.	.	CASSVGPGAASGELFF
TRBV20-1	TRBJ1-2	.	.	CTSDPGGYGCTF
TRBV27	TRBJ1-1	.	.	CASSLSPGRNTEAFF
TRBV5-1	TRBJ2-2	few	TRBD2	CASSSRLAGQIANTGELFF
TRBV9	TRBJ2-7	.	.	CASSVDGSGSYEQYF
TRBV7-9	TRBJ2-5	.	.	CASGLGKTGEDERETQYF
TRBV5-5	.	.	.	CVSTFRLGDLPYEQYF
TRBV20-1	TRBJ2-7	.	.	CSANAGTLYGQYF
TRBV29-1	TRBJ2-1	many	.	CSAGRYNEQFF
TRBV9	TRBJ2-3	.	.	CASSVASDTQYF
TRBV20-1	TRBJ1-2	.	TRBD1	CSAREATGWSGYTF
TRBV7-8	TRBJ2-5	.	.	CASSLELQQETQYF
TRBV4-1	TRBJ2-5	few	.	CASSHWPKGGTQYF
TRBV5-5	TRBJ2-7	.	.	CASSLQGGRAFYEQYF
TRBV5-1	TRBJ2-1	.	TRBD1	CASRGTGPSNEQFF
TRBV6-1	TRBJ2-7	once	TRBD2	CASPRGGGTYNEQYF
TRBV28	TRBJ1-2	.	.	CASSFTAFSNYGYTF
TRBV5-1	TRBJ2-1	.	TRBD1	CASSPGQGRVYNEQFF
TRBV9	TRBJ1-4	few	.	CASSVIPGPAGKLFF
TRBV5-1	TRBJ2-7	.	TRBD1	CASSLGQGVSREQYF
TRBV12-3/TRBV12-4	TRBJ2-3	.	TRBD2	CASSFGTGRRTDTQYF
TRBV5-4	TRBJ2-7	once	TRBD2	CASSLGTSGRTYEQYF
TRBV6-5	TRBJ2-1	.	.	CASSHVPGSYNEQFF
TRBV12-3/TRBV12-4	TRBJ1-1	.	.	CASGLASGRGAFF
TRBV27	TRBJ2-6	.	.	CASSQTLEGANVLTF
TRBV11-2	TRBJ2-7	once	.	CASSLNGRGLLDEQYF
TRBV12-3/TRBV12-4	TRBJ2-3	.	TRBD2	CASNSSGRSSDTQYF